Listed below are T cell receptor beta chains from one sample, sequenced in a study of Ad26.COV2.S vaccination and SARS-CoV-2 variants. The data were produced by immunoSEQ multiplex PCR, yet TCRdb's version contains in-frame clones alone and is incomplete. This table holds approximately 400,000 clones, around 82% found once. The sample consisted of peripheral blood, taken in a trial of Ad26.COV2.S vaccine versus placebo. Every receptor here comes from a person aged 18 to 65 who received the Ad26.COV2.S COVID-19 vaccine or a placebo. Each CDR3 is given without its conserved first and last residue.

V gene: TRBV20-1; J gene: TRBJ2-1; CDR3 protein: SAGRVYEQF
V gene: TRBV5-4; J gene: TRBJ2-7; CDR3 protein: ASSFGLDSSYEQY
V gene: TRBV19; J gene: TRBJ1-1; CDR3 protein: ASSDMNTEAF
V gene: TRBV6-6; J gene: TRBJ1-1; CDR3 protein: ASTAEAF
V gene: TRBV18; J gene: TRBJ1-1; CDR3 protein: ASSDGGLMAAF
V gene: TRBV18; J gene: TRBJ2-7; CDR3 protein: ASSPRAGGYEQY
V gene: TRBV3-1/TRBV3-2; J gene: TRBJ1-2; CDR3 protein: ASSQNVYRMGYT
V gene: TRBV11-2; J gene: TRBJ1-5; CDR3 protein: ASSSTTWQPQH
V gene: TRBV2; J gene: TRBJ1-4; CDR3 protein: ASSVARTGGKLF
V gene: TRBV6-6; J gene: TRBJ2-1; CDR3 protein: ASSRNNEQF
V gene: TRBV11-1; J gene: TRBJ2-7; CDR3 protein: ASSLGSLEQY
V gene: TRBV4-3; J gene: TRBJ1-3; CDR3 protein: ASSQEGGGWNTIY
V gene: TRBV5-5; J gene: TRBJ1-5; CDR3 protein: ASSLVAGGNQPQH
V gene: TRBV9; J gene: TRBJ2-4; CDR3 protein: ASSVVGTGDIQY
V gene: TRBV19; J gene: TRBJ2-1; CDR3 protein: ASSMKREWQF
V gene: TRBV24-1; J gene: TRBJ1-5; CDR3 protein: ATRTDRGNQPQH
V gene: TRBV7-2; J gene: TRBJ1-1; CDR3 protein: ASSSPPGSSEAF
V gene: TRBV19; J gene: TRBJ1-1; CDR3 protein: ASSPQTGGGGEAF
V gene: TRBV6-5; J gene: TRBJ2-3; CDR3 protein: ASSYLPGTDTQY
V gene: TRBV2; J gene: TRBJ1-2; CDR3 protein: ASSEGPGGYT
V gene: TRBV27; J gene: TRBJ2-2; CDR3 protein: ASSGLGGELF
V gene: TRBV4-3; J gene: TRBJ1-2; CDR3 protein: ASSQVTWGDYGYT
V gene: TRBV27; J gene: TRBJ2-7; CDR3 protein: ASSSLESYEQY
V gene: TRBV5-1; J gene: TRBJ2-1; CDR3 protein: ASSLALGSYNEQF
V gene: TRBV11-3; J gene: TRBJ2-7; CDR3 protein: ASSFGRGFYEQY
V gene: TRBV27; J gene: TRBJ2-3; CDR3 protein: ASSNTDTQY
V gene: TRBV7-9; J gene: TRBJ2-3; CDR3 protein: ASSWTSGAGTQY
V gene: TRBV27; J gene: TRBJ1-5; CDR3 protein: ASSDSNQPQH
V gene: TRBV5-4; J gene: TRBJ2-3; CDR3 protein: ASSLGLAGGDTQY
V gene: TRBV12-3/TRBV12-4; J gene: TRBJ1-4; CDR3 protein: ASSLGRREKLF
V gene: TRBV6-6; J gene: TRBJ2-7; CDR3 protein: ASSPRRGGSSYEQY
V gene: TRBV3-1/TRBV3-2; J gene: TRBJ2-7; CDR3 protein: ASSHGDSYEQY
V gene: TRBV27; J gene: TRBJ2-1; CDR3 protein: ASSLRGTAYNEQF
V gene: TRBV7-9; J gene: TRBJ1-6; CDR3 protein: ASSLQGRDSPLH
V gene: TRBV7-9; J gene: TRBJ1-1; CDR3 protein: ASSLNSGTEAF
V gene: TRBV5-6; J gene: TRBJ1-6; CDR3 protein: ASSYLGGVTTYNSPLH
V gene: TRBV20-1; J gene: TRBJ1-2; CDR3 protein: SADLRDGYT
V gene: TRBV11-2; J gene: TRBJ2-7; CDR3 protein: ASTHSPFGGNPHEQY
V gene: TRBV7-9; J gene: TRBJ1-1; CDR3 protein: ASSARNTEAF
V gene: TRBV25-1; J gene: TRBJ2-3; CDR3 protein: ASSESWDPMDTQY
V gene: TRBV5-1; J gene: TRBJ1-3; CDR3 protein: ASSLGLDRDRNTIY
V gene: TRBV6-2/TRBV6-3; J gene: TRBJ2-7; CDR3 protein: ASSDSYEQY
V gene: TRBV12-5; J gene: TRBJ2-3; CDR3 protein: ASATGTGVADTQY
V gene: TRBV9; J gene: TRBJ2-1; CDR3 protein: ASSGTGTYNEQF
V gene: TRBV2; J gene: TRBJ1-4; CDR3 protein: ASIAEGEKLF
V gene: TRBV5-1; J gene: TRBJ2-7; CDR3 protein: ASTRGYEQY
V gene: TRBV30; J gene: TRBJ2-2; CDR3 protein: AWSSGTHTGELF
V gene: TRBV5-5; J gene: TRBJ2-7; CDR3 protein: ASSWTGGEYEQY
V gene: TRBV27; J gene: TRBJ2-7; CDR3 protein: ASSFLGSYEQY
V gene: TRBV18; J gene: TRBJ1-3; CDR3 protein: ASSLTGARGNTIY
V gene: TRBV19; J gene: TRBJ2-5; CDR3 protein: ASSAREETQY